A selection of T cell receptor beta chains follows, all from one sample in a study of CD8+ T cells in alopecia areata. Only in-frame clones appear in the TCRdb table, and some are missing; sequencing was by immunoSEQ multiplex PCR. Of 200,000 to 250,000 clones detected, 65% to 70% appear once; the ten largest clones hold about 1.3%. The sample in question was CD4+ T cells sorted from blood, obtained at week 0. The origin of the receptors is a human donor with alopecia areata. Both conserved end residues are part of each CDR3. The order of the fields is clone size, J gene, D gene, V gene, CDR3 DNA, CDR3 protein. D genes are given only for firm matches. Some rows mark clone size as missing; the rest say once, few, many or name a class of expanded clone.

NA	TRBJ2-3	TRBD1	TRBV5-4	TGTGCCAGCAGCTTACAGGGGGCAGGGGATACGCAGTATTTT	CASSLQGAGDTQYF
NA	TRBJ2-1	NA	TRBV15	TGTGCCACCAGCAGAGTGGGGCATGAGCAGTTCTTC	CATSRVGHEQFF
NA	TRBJ1-5	TRBD1	TRBV5-4	TGTGCCAGCAGCATTGGGACAGGACTCGGGCAGCCCCAGCATTTT	CASSIGTGLGQPQHF
few	TRBJ1-1	NA	TRBV29-1	TGCAGCGCCGTTCGGGGAGACACGGCTGAAGCTTTCTTT	CSAVRGDTAEAFF
once	TRBJ1-5	TRBD1	TRBV5-4	TGTGCCAGCAGCCGGGACAGGGGGCACGATCAGCCCCAGCATTTT	CASSRDRGHDQPQHF
NA	TRBJ2-1	TRBD2	TRBV29-1	TGCAGCGTCTCGACTAGCGGGGGGCCGGATGAGCAGTTCTTC	CSVSTSGGPDEQFF
few	TRBJ2-1	NA	TRBV29-1	TGCAGCGTTGAAGACTTTTGGGGTTCGTCCTACAATGAGCAGTTCTTC	CSVEDFWGSSYNEQFF
NA	TRBJ1-6	NA	TRBV30	TGTGCCTGGAGTGCCACAACAGGGTGGGGTAATTCACCCCTCCACTTT	CAWSATTGWGNSPLHF
NA	TRBJ2-3	NA	TRBV29-1	TGCAGCGTCCACATTAATACGAATACGCAGTATTTT	CSVHINTNTQYF
NA	TRBJ2-2	NA	TRBV4-2	TGTGCCAGCAGCCAAGCTAGAACCGGGGAGCTGTTTTTT	CASSQARTGELFF
NA	TRBJ1-2	TRBD1	TRBV6-6	TGTGCCAGCAGGGACAGGATTAACTATGGCTACACCTTC	CASRDRINYGYTF
NA	TRBJ1-2	NA	TRBV7-3	TGTGCCAGCAGCTTAGGCCACCAAGGGAGTGGCTACACCTTC	CASSLGHQGSGYTF
NA	TRBJ2-5	NA	TRBV10-3	TGTGCCATCAGTGAAAACCAAGAGACCCAGTACTTC	CAISENQETQYF
NA	TRBJ2-2	NA	TRBV5-4	TGTGCCAGCAGCTTTGGAGGACGGTTGGGACTCTGGGACACCGGGGAGCTGTTTTTT	CASSFGGRLGLWDTGELFF
NA	TRBJ2-3	NA	TRBV29-1	TGCAGCGTAGCGACGGGCACAGATACGCAGTATTTT	CSVATGTDTQYF
few	TRBJ1-6	NA	TRBV28	TGTGCCAGCAGTCGCAGACAGTCGAGCTCCTATAATTCACCCCTCCACTTT	CASSRRQSSSYNSPLHF
NA	TRBJ2-5	NA	TRBV5-1	TGCGCCAGCAGTAAACGGGACGGACAAGAGACCCAGTACTTC	CASSKRDGQETQYF
NA	TRBJ2-2	NA	TRBV29-1	TGCAGCGTTTCCCTGGGATCGAACACCGGGGAGCTGTTTTTT	CSVSLGSNTGELFF
NA	TRBJ1-4	TRBD1	TRBV6-6	TGTGCCAGCAGTTCCGGACAGGGGCAAGAAAAACTGTTTTTT	CASSSGQGQEKLFF
few	TRBJ1-1	TRBD1	TRBV5-4	TGTGCCAGCAGCTTGATCGGGACAGGGGGCACTGAAGCTTTCTTT	CASSLIGTGGTEAFF
NA	TRBJ1-4	TRBD1	TRBV7-8	TGTGCCAGCAGCTTAAGCGCAGGGGGAGAAAAACTGTTTTTT	CASSLSAGGEKLFF
NA	TRBJ1-6	TRBD1	TRBV30	TGTGCCTGGAGAGCACTCAGGGGGGAACATTCACCCCTCCACTTT	CAWRALRGEHSPLHF
NA	TRBJ2-7	NA	TRBV27	TGTGCCAGCAGGATTCCCCCCGAGCAGTACTTC	CASRIPPEQYF
NA	TRBJ2-7	TRBD1	TRBV4-1	TGCGCCAGCAGCCAATTCCCGGGACAGGGGAACGAGCAGTACTTC	CASSQFPGQGNEQYF
NA	TRBJ2-7	TRBD2	TRBV6-5	TGTGCCAGCAGGCCGGGACTACTCTACGAGCAGTACTTC	CASRPGLLYEQYF
NA	TRBJ2-7	NA	TRBV7-9	TGTGCCAGCAGCCGTGGACAGTTCTACGAGCAGTACTTC	CASSRGQFYEQYF
NA	TRBJ2-2	NA	TRBV30	TGTGCCTGGAGTGTACGGGGGGAGCTGTTTTTT	CAWSVRGELFF
NA	TRBJ2-1	NA	TRBV27	TGTGCCAGCAGTTTGCGGGGGCCGGTCTACAATGAGCAGTTCTTC	CASSLRGPVYNEQFF
NA	TRBJ2-1	TRBD1	TRBV6-1	TGTGCCAGCAGTGATGGGACAGTCTCCTACAATGAGCAGTTCTTC	CASSDGTVSYNEQFF
NA	TRBJ2-3	NA	TRBV5-1	TGCGCCAGCAGCTTGACGGGGGGCTACACAGATACGCAGTATTTT	CASSLTGGYTDTQYF
NA	TRBJ1-5	TRBD1	TRBV19	TGTGCCAGTAGTATACAGGGGGGACAGCCCCAGCATTTT	CASSIQGGQPQHF
NA	TRBJ2-5	NA	TRBV30	TGTGCCTGCCATCGGACGGTAGGAGAGACCCAGTACTTC	CACHRTVGETQYF
NA	TRBJ2-5	NA	TRBV5-1	TGCGCCAGCAGCTTTGACCCCGCGGAGACCCAGTACTTC	CASSFDPAETQYF
NA	TRBJ1-2	NA	TRBV30	TGTGCCTGGAGGAACGGGGCAGTCGGCTACACCTTC	CAWRNGAVGYTF
few	TRBJ2-1	NA	TRBV29-1	TGCAGCGTTGAAAGTGGTCGGGGGCCCTTTGACAATGAGCAGTTCTTC	CSVESGRGPFDNEQFF
NA	TRBJ2-2	NA	TRBV7-9	TGTGCCAGCAGGAGAAGTACCGGGGAGCTGTTTTTT	CASRRSTGELFF
few	TRBJ2-5	NA	TRBV5-1	TGCGCCAGCAGCCCAGACAGTCAAGAGACCCAGTACTTC	CASSPDSQETQYF
NA	TRBJ1-1	NA	TRBV29-1	TGCAGCGTTGGGACGTCCACTGAAGCTTTCTTT	CSVGTSTEAFF